A single sample is the source of the 25 T cell receptor beta chains below, sequenced in a study of T-cell memory formation after mild COVID-19. A single record per CDR3 protein comes from TCRdb applying MiXCR to the 5' RACE reads. The sample carries roughly 190,000 distinct CDR3 sequences, 8% to 11% recorded once. Sequencing input: PBMCs or a T cell subset sorted from them (not recorded which). The receptors derive from a man younger than 30 who had mild COVID-19 (a few samples of this study predate the infection). Cell type and time point are not known.

This clonotype was detected many times. J is TRBJ2-6 and V is TRBV6-2 or TRBV6-3, with a possible D match to TRBD2 (5 bases). The germline CDR1 and CDR2 sequences are MNHEY and SVGEGT. Trimming took 10 bases from V and 0 from J, leaving 7 bases between them. The CDR3 runs 13 residues. The CDR3 spells CAIGNSGANVLTF. The CDR3 nucleotides are TGTGCCATCGGGAACTCTGGGGCCAACGTCCTGACTTTC.

This clonotype was observed a few times. The chain combines TRBV3-1 with TRBJ1-1; D is uncertain. The CDR3 loop spans 12 amino acids. Germline V gene lookup returns CDR1 LGHDT and CDR2 YNNKEL (reference sequence). The V gene lost 1 base and the J gene lost 9 bases, with 9 bases spanning the gap. The CDR3 here is CASSQAGVKAFF. The CDR3 DNA reads as TGTGCCAGCAGCCAAGCCGGTGTGAAAGCTTTCTTT.

In its sample, this clonotype was seen many times. The chain carries TRBV20-1 and TRBJ2-7; the match to TRBD1 covers 9 bases. CDR1 is DFQATT and CDR2 is SNEGSKA in the germline V gene (reference sequence). The CDR3 has 14 amino acids. J lost 4 bases, V lost 2 bases, and 6 bases had no gene match. Written as DNA, the CDR3 is TGCAGTGCTAGATTGGACAGGGGCGTATACGAGCAGTACTTC. Its translation: CSARLDRGVYEQYF.

This clonotype came up a few times. The rearrangement links TRBV5-6 to TRBJ2-3; no clear D gene. There are 14 residues in the CDR3. Trimming pared 2 bases from V and 4 bases from J, leaving 11 bases between. Germline V gives CDR1 SGHDT, CDR2 YYEEEE. The CDR3 protein is CASSFQSTPDTQYF. CDR3 nucleotides: TGTGCCAGCAGCTTTCAGTCTACCCCAGATACGCAGTATTTT.

This clonotype turned up a few times. The rearrangement uses TRBV24-1 and TRBJ2-3; D assignment may be TRBD1 or TRBD2 (5 bases each). V dropped 3 bases and J dropped 5 bases, with 14 bases sitting between them. This CDR3 has 15 residues. CDR1 is KGHDR, CDR2 SFDVKD, per germline. The CDR3 sequence: CATSDETGTGDTQYF. The CDR3 DNA reads TGTGCCACCAGTGATGAGACTGGGACCGGAGATACGCAGTATTTT.

In this sample, this clonotype turned up a few times. The chain couples TRBV18 to TRBJ2-5, with D possibly matching TRBD2 (6 bases). The CDR3 totals 14 residues. V dropped 4 bases and J dropped 2 bases, with 11 bases sitting between them. The V gene's germline CDR1 is KGHSH and CDR2 LQKENI. The CDR3 loop is CASSLPGAQETQYF. Written as DNA, the CDR3 is TGTGCCAGCTCACTCCCGGGAGCTCAAGAGACCCAGTACTTC.

This clonotype showed up just a few times. The chain couples TRBV7-2 to TRBJ1-5; TRBD1 might be the D (5 bases). CDR1 and CDR2 (germline): SGHTA, FQGNSA. CDR3 length: 14 residues. V was pared by 5 bases and J by 5 bases, with 13 bases between. CDR3 DNA: TGTGCCAGCAGCCGATCTCAGGGTCATCAGCCCCAGCATTTT. Translated, it gives CASSRSQGHQPQHF.

This clonotype was detected many times. The chain has TRBV5-6 and TRBJ1-1; D gene uncertain. The CDR3 covers 14 residues. Trimming took 0 bases from V and 1 from J, leaving 7 bases between them. Germline CDR1 is SGHDT and CDR2 is YYEEEE. The CDR3 sequence is CASSLDRRNTEAFF. CDR3 sequence (DNA): TGTGCCAGCAGCTTGGATAGGCGGAACACTGAAGCTTTCTTT.

This clonotype was found a few times. The chain uses TRBV11-3 and TRBJ2-2, with a possible D match to TRBD2 (7 bases). CDR1 is SGHNT and CDR2 is YENEEA in the germline V gene. There are 14 residues in the CDR3. V was cut by 6 bases and J by 7 bases, with 15 bases left in between. Here the CDR3 reads CASRVSGGDGELFF. The CDR3 DNA is TGTGCCAGCAGAGTGTCGGGGGGCGACGGGGAGCTGTTTTTT.

This clonotype has a count of ten or more. This chain joins TRBV5-4 and TRBJ2-5, with D possibly being TRBD2 (5 bases). This CDR3 has 16 residues. Deletions cut 4 bases from V and 4 bases from J, with 20 bases between. Per germline, CDR1 SGHNT and CDR2 YYREEE (reference sequence). The CDR3 coding sequence is TGTGCCAGCAGCCCTACCTTCCCCCTTGCGGGAGAGACCCAGTACTTC. Its protein product is CASSPTFPLAGETQYF.

This clonotype was seen a few times. The chain has TRBV12-3 or TRBV12-4 and TRBJ1-1; 9 bases map to TRBD1. The V and J ends lost 2 bases and 8 bases, in that order; junction bases with no gene match: 6. The CDR3 is made up of 14 amino acids. CDR3 sequence (DNA): TGTGCCAGCAGTTTAACGGGACAGGGTTACGAAGCTTTCTTT. Residues: CASSLTGQGYEAFF.

V and J are TRBV12-3 or TRBV12-4 and TRBJ1-2, with no clear D. V was pared by 6 bases and J by 1 base, with 12 bases between. There are 14 residues in the CDR3. The CDR3 sequence: CASSETWDNYGYTF. In DNA form, the CDR3 reads TGTGCCAGCAGCGAGACTTGGGATAACTATGGCTACACCTTC.

This clonotype was found many times. The chain carries TRBV4-3 and TRBJ1-1; D uncertain. Germline loops: CDR1 LGHNA, CDR2 YSLEER. V was pared by 0 bases and J by 9 bases, with 14 bases between. The CDR3 length is 14 residues. The CDR3 sequence: CASSQESWATQAFF. CDR3 nucleotides: TGCGCCAGCAGCCAAGAATCTTGGGCAACCCAAGCTTTCTTT.

This clonotype has a handful of counts. This rearrangement joins TRBV12-3 or TRBV12-4 to TRBJ1-5; a weak D match, TRBD1 (5 bases). CDR3 length equals 14 residues. The V end was cut by 5 bases, the J end by 4 bases, with 12 bases between. CDR3: CASSHQGSNQPQHF. The DNA of the CDR3 is TGTGCCAGCAGTCACCAGGGATCTAATCAGCCCCAGCATTTT.

This clonotype has a count of ten or more. The chain is built from TRBV6-5 and TRBJ2-7; D is uncertain. V was pared by 2 bases and J by 2 bases, with 16 bases between. In germline, CDR1 is MNHEY, CDR2 SVGAGI. The CDR3 extends over 16 amino acids. The CDR3 region has the DNA TGTGCCAGCAGTTACCACGCGACACGCCTAACCTACGAGCAGTACTTC. Translation: CASSYHATRLTYEQYF.

This rearrangement joins TRBV4-2 to TRBJ2-7; D might be TRBD2 (6 bases). This CDR3 is 15 amino acids long. Trimming left V 0 bases short and J 1 base short, with 10 bases between. Germline loops: CDR1 LGHNA, CDR2 YNFKEQ. The CDR3 sequence: CASSQDLGGSYEQYF. The CDR3 DNA sequence: TGTGCCAGCAGCCAAGATTTGGGGGGATCCTACGAGCAGTACTTC.

This clonotype was seen only a few times. V is TRBV4-3 and J is TRBJ1-2; D is undetermined. From germline, CDR1 is LGHNA and CDR2 YSLEER. CDR3 length: 13 amino acids. Deletions cut 0 bases from V and 4 bases from J, with 6 bases between. The CDR3 DNA is TGCGCCAGCAGCCAAGATTTTAGCTATGGCTACACCTTC. Translation: CASSQDFSYGYTF.

This chain joins TRBV24-1 and TRBJ2-2; TRBD2 agrees at 8 bases. CDR3 length: 15 residues. Losses at the gene ends were 9 bases for V and 1 base for J; bases not matched to a gene: 6. CDR1 is KGHDR and CDR2 is SFDVKD in the germline V gene. The CDR3 nucleotides are TGTGCCACCGGGCCGGGGGGGAAGAACACCGGGGAGCTGTTTTTT. Amino acid sequence: CATGPGGKNTGELFF.

The table lists this clonotype with many counts. The rearrangement joins TRBV6-2 or TRBV6-3 to TRBJ2-7, with D hard to call. Trimming stripped 5 bases from V and 1 base from J, with 6 bases between. CDR1 is MNHEY, CDR2 SVGEGT, per germline. The CDR3 contains 12 residues. Here the CDR3 DNA reads TGTGCCAGCAGTGAAAGTTCCTACGAGCAGTACTTC. This sequence encodes CASSESSYEQYF.

This rearrangement joins TRBV12-3 or TRBV12-4 to TRBJ2-3, with a tentative D call TRBD1 (6 bases). V lost 2 bases and J lost 1, with 7 bases in between. The CDR3 runs to 14 residues. CDR3 coding DNA: TGTGCCAGCAGTTTAAGACAGGGCACAGATACGCAGTATTTT. Translation gives CASSLRQGTDTQYF.

This clonotype has only a few counts. At one end, the junction sequence differs from germline, possibly due to a read error. The genes are TRBV5-1 and TRBJ1-6, with D unclear. Germline-derived CDR1 and CDR2 are SGHRS and YFSETQ. The CDR3 covers 15 residues. The CDR3 loop reads CASNDPGSSNSPLHF. CDR3 in DNA: TGCGCCAGCAACGACCCGGGATCCTCTAATTCACCCCTCCACTTT.

This clonotype was picked up a small number of times. This chain connects TRBV20-1 to TRBJ1-1; 7 bases fit TRBD1. Germline assignment: CDR1 DFQATT and CDR2 SNEGSKA (reference sequence). The CDR3 length is 15 residues. V gave up 0 bases and J gave up 6 bases; unmatched junction bases: 10. CDR3: CSARDSGGDLAEAFF. The CDR3 DNA sequence: TGCAGTGCTAGAGATTCAGGGGGGGATTTGGCTGAAGCTTTCTTT.

The table lists this clonotype with a few counts. The J gene is TRBJ2-1, the V gene TRBV7-2; weak D call: TRBD2 (5 bases). V gave up 6 bases and J gave up 3 bases, with 15 bases separating them. Germline V lookup: CDR1 SGHTA, CDR2 FQGNSA. The CDR3 contains 15 residues. The CDR3 protein is CASSPSPEGYNEQFF. CDR3 bases: TGTGCCAGCAGTCCTTCTCCAGAGGGCTACAATGAGCAGTTCTTC.

This clonotype has more than one count but fewer than ten. This chain links TRBV20-1 with TRBJ2-1; 8 nucleotides match TRBD1. The CDR3 contains 16 residues. V dropped 0 bases and J dropped 4; count of bases not matched to a gene: 8. The V gene's germline CDR1 is DFQATT and CDR2 SNEGSKA (reference sequence). The CDR3 protein is CSARDRRQGKYNEQFF. The CDR3 nucleotides read TGCAGTGCTAGAGATAGGCGACAGGGGAAGTACAATGAGCAGTTCTTC.

This chain connects TRBV7-3 to TRBJ2-1, with 9 bases identical to TRBD1. CDR3 length equals 15 residues. The germline V gene encodes CDR1 SGHTA and CDR2 FQGTGA. With 2 bases clipped from V and 3 bases from J, the junction kept 2 bases outside the gene matches. The CDR3 here is CASSLEGQGYNEQFF. Written as DNA, the CDR3 is TGTGCCAGCAGCTTAGAGGGACAGGGCTACAATGAGCAGTTCTTC.